Below are 11 T cell receptor beta chains sequenced from a single sample in a study of CD8 T cells in ankylosing spondylitis. TCRdb redid the calling of the 5' RACE reads with MiXCR, one entry per CDR3 protein. The sample has around 130,000 distinct CDR3 sequences, roughly 13% seen once. Sequenced: blood, either unsorted or a sorted T cell fraction (not recorded which). These receptors were taken from a female donor with ankylosing spondylitis or in good health (not recorded which).

This clonotype has more than one count but fewer than ten. The V gene is TRBV29-1, the J gene TRBJ2-2; weak D call: TRBD2 (6 bases). The V end lost 1 base, the J end lost 4 bases, and 10 bases lay between the germline ends. CDR3 length: 14 residues. CDR1 and CDR2 from the germline V gene are SQVTM and ANQGSEA. The CDR3 DNA reads TGCAGCGTTGAAGCTGATAGCGGCACCGGGGAGCTGTTTTTT. Translating gives CSVEADSGTGELFF.

The CDR3 sequence is CASSLVNEPQHF. The CDR3 nucleotides read TGTGCCAGCAGTTTGGTAAATGAGCCCCAGCATTTT. The chain joins TRBV12-3 or TRBV12-4 to TRBJ1-5; D remains ambiguous. The CDR3 consists of 12 residues. The germline V and J ends were trimmed by 3 bases and 8 bases, with 8 bases remaining between them.

The sample holds a few counts of this clonotype. V gene TRBV6-1 combines with J gene TRBJ2-7, with TRBD2 matching over 11 bases. The J segment lost 3 bases and the V segment lost 6 bases, leaving 1 base of the junction unmatched. Germline CDR1 and CDR2: MNHNS and SASEGT. CDR3 size: 13 residues. CDR3 DNA: TGTGCCAGCAGACTAGCGGGGGACTACGAGCAGTACTTC. Encoded protein: CASRLAGDYEQYF.

The chain combines TRBV5-1 with TRBJ2-1, with a weak D call TRBD1 (5 bases). The CDR3 has 12 residues. Germline CDR1 and CDR2: SGHRS and YFSETQ. V was shortened by 4 bases and J by 12 bases, with 14 bases between the two germline ends. The CDR3 sequence is CASSKGPMVQFF. Written as DNA, the CDR3 is TGCGCCAGCAGCAAGGGGCCCATGGTGCAGTTCTTC. The full variable domain, completed using reference TRBV5-1 and TRBJ2-1, is KAGVTQTPRYLIKTRGQQVTLSCSPISGHRSVSWYQQTPGQGLQFLFEYFSETQRNKGNFPGRFSGRQFSNSRSEMNVSTLELGDSALYLCASSKGPMVQFFGPGTRLTVL.

This clonotype was counted at least ten times. The chain has TRBV12-3 or TRBV12-4 and TRBJ2-1, with D perhaps TRBD2 (5 bases). The CDR3 runs to 16 residues. V was pared by 5 bases and J by 3 bases, with 17 bases between. The CDR3 nucleotides are TGTGCCAGCAGTGGGTCTATCGGGGAAAACTACAATGAGCAGTTCTTC. Translation: CASSGSIGENYNEQFF.

This clonotype was detected ten times or more. The V call is TRBV20-1, the J call TRBJ2-7; D gene unclear. V dropped 0 bases and J dropped 3 bases, with 6 bases sitting between them. CDR1 is DFQATT and CDR2 is SNEGSKA in the germline V gene (reference sequence). This CDR3 has 12 residues. CDR3 sequence: CSARDYGYEQYF. The CDR3 nucleotides read TGCAGTGCTAGAGATTACGGCTACGAGCAGTACTTC.

This clonotype was counted ten times or more. The chain employs TRBV19 and TRBJ2-1, with 9 bases fitting TRBD1. The germline gives CDR1 LNHDA, CDR2 SQIVND (reference sequence). J lost 7 bases, V lost 2 bases, and 6 bases had no gene match. The CDR3 totals 15 residues. The CDR3: CASSILGQGGNEQFF. DNA of the CDR3: TGTGCCAGTAGTATACTGGGACAGGGTGGAAATGAGCAGTTCTTC.

The rearrangement links TRBV5-1 to TRBJ2-7; tentatively, D is TRBD2 (6 bases). This CDR3 spans 15 amino acids. Germline assignment: CDR1 SGHRS and CDR2 YFSETQ. V lost 4 bases to trimming and J lost 4 bases, with 18 bases between them. The CDR3 sequence: CASSGRTGVSYEQYF. Here the CDR3 DNA reads TGCGCCAGCAGCGGGAGGACGGGAGTTTCTTACGAGCAGTACTTC.

This clonotype was seen a handful of times. The V and J genes are TRBV20-1 and TRBJ2-6; D gene ambiguous. Trimming cost V 0 bases and J 0 bases, with 6 bases left between them. The CDR3 sequence is 15 residues long. The germline V gene encodes CDR1 DFQATT and CDR2 SNEGSKA (reference sequence). CDR3 loop: CSARDARSGANVLTF. As DNA, the CDR3 is TGCAGTGCTAGAGACGCCCGCTCTGGGGCCAACGTCCTGACTTTC.

This clonotype was counted a few times. This rearrangement joins TRBV20-1 to TRBJ2-7; TRBD2 matches 7 bases. The germline CDR1 and CDR2 sequences are DFQATT and SNEGSKA (reference sequence). V gave up 6 bases and J gave up 4 bases; unmatched junction bases: 12. This CDR3 comprises 14 residues. The CDR3 nucleotides are TGCAGTGCCCTGACGGGGGGTCTTGGTTACGAGCAGTACTTC. Amino acid sequence: CSALTGGLGYEQYF.

This clonotype came up many times. The rearrangement joins TRBV5-1 to TRBJ2-2; D is tentatively TRBD1 or TRBD2 (5 bases each). CDR3 length: 13 residues. The germline V gene has CDR1 SGHRS and CDR2 YFSETQ. Deletions cut 4 bases from V and 13 bases from J, with 17 bases between. CDR3 loop: CASSPEAAQGLFF. The CDR3 DNA follows: TGCGCCAGCAGCCCGGAGGCCGCCCAGGGGCTGTTTTTT. Filled out from reference TRBV5-1 and TRBJ2-2, the complete variable domain reads KAGVTQTPRYLIKTRGQQVTLSCSPISGHRSVSWYQQTPGQGLQFLFEYFSETQRNKGNFPGRFSGRQFSNSRSEMNVSTLELGDSALYLCASSPEAAQGLFFGEGSRLTVL.